This record concerns one TCR beta chain sequence. The study ran its PCR with 60 Vbeta and 13 Jbeta primers. Sequenced by immunoSEQ multiplex PCR; TCRdb stores in-frame clones only, minus some. The sample lists tens of thousands of clones; approximately 77% were seen once. This sample stems from a study of cytomegalovirus exposure and HLA in healthy donors. The CDR3 is 16 residues long. V lost 0 bases and J 3 bases, leaving 16 bases between the germline ends. CDR1 is GTSNPN and CDR2 is SVGIG in the germline V gene (reference sequence). The sample consisted of PBMCs. The origin of this receptor is a man aged 25-40 years in good health and CMV-seronegative. The J gene is TRBJ2-3, the V gene TRBV30; D possibly corresponds to TRBD2 (6 bases). CDR3 bases: TGTGCCTGGAGTGTCGCGGGACTTCCGGGGACAGATACGCAGTATTTT. Translated, it gives CAWSVAGLPGTDTQYF.